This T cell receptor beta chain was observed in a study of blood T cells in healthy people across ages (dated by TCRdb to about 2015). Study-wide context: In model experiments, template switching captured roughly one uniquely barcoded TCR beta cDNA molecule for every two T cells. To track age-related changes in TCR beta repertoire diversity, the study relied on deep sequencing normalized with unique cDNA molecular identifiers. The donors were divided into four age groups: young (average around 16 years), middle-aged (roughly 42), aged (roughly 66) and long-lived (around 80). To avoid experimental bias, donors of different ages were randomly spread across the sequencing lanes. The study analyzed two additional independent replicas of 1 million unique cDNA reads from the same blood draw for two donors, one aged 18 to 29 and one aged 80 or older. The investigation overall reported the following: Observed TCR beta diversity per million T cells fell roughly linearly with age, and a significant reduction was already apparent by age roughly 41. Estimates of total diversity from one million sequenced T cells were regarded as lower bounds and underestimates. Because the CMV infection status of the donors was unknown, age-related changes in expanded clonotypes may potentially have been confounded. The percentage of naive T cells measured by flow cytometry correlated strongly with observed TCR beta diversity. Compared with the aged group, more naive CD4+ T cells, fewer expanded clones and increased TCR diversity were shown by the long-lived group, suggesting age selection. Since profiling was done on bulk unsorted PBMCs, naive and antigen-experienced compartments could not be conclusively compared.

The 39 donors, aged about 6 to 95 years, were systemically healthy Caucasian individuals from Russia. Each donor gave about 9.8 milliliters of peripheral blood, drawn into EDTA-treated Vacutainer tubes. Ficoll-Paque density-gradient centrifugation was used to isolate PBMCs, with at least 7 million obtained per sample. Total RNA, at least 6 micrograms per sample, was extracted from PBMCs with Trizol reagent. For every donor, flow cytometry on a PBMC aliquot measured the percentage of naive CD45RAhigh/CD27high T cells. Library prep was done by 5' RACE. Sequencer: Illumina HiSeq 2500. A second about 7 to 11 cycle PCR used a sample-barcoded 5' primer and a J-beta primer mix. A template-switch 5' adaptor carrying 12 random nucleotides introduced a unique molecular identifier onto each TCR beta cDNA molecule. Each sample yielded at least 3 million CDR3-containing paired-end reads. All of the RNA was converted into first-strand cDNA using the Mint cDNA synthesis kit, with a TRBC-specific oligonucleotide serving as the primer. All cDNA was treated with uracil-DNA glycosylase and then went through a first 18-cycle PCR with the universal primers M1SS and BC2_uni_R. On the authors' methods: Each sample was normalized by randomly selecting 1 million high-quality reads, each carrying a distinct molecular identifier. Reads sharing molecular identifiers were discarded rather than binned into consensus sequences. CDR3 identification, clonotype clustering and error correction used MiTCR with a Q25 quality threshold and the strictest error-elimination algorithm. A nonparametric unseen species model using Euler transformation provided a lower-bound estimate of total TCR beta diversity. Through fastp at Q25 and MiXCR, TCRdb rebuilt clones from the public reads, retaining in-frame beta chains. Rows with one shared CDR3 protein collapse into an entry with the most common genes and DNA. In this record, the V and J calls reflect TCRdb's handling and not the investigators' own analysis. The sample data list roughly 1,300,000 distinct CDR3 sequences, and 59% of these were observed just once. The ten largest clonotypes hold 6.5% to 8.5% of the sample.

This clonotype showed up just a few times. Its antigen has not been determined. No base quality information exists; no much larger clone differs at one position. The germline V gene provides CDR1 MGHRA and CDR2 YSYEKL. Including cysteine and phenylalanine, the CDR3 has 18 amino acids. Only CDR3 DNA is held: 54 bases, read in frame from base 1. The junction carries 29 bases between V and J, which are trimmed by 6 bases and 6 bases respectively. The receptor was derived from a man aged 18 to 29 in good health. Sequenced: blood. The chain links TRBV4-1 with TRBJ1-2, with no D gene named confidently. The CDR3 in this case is CASSTSPPVSSWGDGYTF. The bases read TGCGCCAGCAGTACAAGCCCCCCCGTCAGTTCCTGGGGTGATGGCTACACCTTC.